This TCR beta chain is drawn from a study of OX40 agonist ivuxolimab in advanced cancers. For the study at large: Given to patients was ivuxolimab, an agonistic anti-OX40 (CD134) antibody. Melanoma, hepatocellular carcinoma, head and neck or renal cell cancer occurred in dose-escalation patients.

Only in-frame clones appear in the TCRdb table, and some are missing; sequencing was by immunoSEQ multiplex PCR. The data hold roughly 92,000 clones, with 87% observed a single time. V was cut by 3 bases and J by 12 bases, with 15 bases left in between. CDR1 is SGDLS, CDR2 YYNGEE, per germline. This CDR3 is built from 12 residues. Patients who had autoimmune disease history or got systemic immunosuppression were left out. Blood draws occurred at baseline, cycle 4 day 1, and cycle 7 day 1. The TCR comes from an adult with an advanced solid tumor such as melanoma, head and neck, liver or kidney cancer. Sequences were derived from CD4+ or CD8+ T cells sorted from blood, sampled in a trial of the OX40 agonist ivuxolimab. The chain carries TRBV9 and TRBJ2-5; no definite D call. Here the CDR3 reads CASSAESGSKYF. CDR3 bases: TGTGCCAGCAGCGCCGAGTCAGGCTCCAAGTACTTC. The full variable domain, completed using reference TRBV9 and TRBJ2-5, is DSGVTQTPKHLITATGQRVTLRCSPRSGDLSVYWYQQSLDQGLQFLIQYYNGEERAKGNILERFSAQQFPDLHSELNLSSLELGDSALYFCASSAESGSKYFGPGTRLLVL.